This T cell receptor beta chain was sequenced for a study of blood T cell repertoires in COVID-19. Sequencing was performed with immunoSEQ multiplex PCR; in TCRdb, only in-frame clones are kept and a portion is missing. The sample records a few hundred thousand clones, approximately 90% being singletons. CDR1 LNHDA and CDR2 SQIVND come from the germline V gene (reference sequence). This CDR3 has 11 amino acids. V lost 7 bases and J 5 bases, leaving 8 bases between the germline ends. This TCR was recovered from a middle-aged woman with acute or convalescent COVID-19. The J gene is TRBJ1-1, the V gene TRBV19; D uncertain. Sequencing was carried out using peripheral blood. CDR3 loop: CASKIRTEAFF. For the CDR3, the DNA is TGTGCCAGTAAGATCAGGACTGAAGCTTTCTTT.